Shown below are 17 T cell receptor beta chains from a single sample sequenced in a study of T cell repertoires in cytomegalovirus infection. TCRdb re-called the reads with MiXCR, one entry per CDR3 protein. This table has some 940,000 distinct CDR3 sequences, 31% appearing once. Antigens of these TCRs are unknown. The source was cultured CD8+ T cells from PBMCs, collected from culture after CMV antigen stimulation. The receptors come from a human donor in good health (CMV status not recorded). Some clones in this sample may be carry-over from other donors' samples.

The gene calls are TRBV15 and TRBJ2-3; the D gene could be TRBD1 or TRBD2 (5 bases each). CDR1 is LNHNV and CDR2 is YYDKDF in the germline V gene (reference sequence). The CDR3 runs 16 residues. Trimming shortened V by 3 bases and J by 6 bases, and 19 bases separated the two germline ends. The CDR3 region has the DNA TGTGCCACCAGCAGTGGCCGGGACGGGTGGTCGGATACGCAGTATTTT. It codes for CATSSGRDGWSDTQYF.

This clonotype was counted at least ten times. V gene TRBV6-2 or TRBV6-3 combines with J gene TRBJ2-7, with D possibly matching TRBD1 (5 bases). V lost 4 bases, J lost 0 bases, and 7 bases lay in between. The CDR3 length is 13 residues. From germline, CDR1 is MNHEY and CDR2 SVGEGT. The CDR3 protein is CASSWGGSYEQYV. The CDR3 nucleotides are TGTGCCAGCAGTTGGGGCGGCTCCTACGAGCAGTACGTC.

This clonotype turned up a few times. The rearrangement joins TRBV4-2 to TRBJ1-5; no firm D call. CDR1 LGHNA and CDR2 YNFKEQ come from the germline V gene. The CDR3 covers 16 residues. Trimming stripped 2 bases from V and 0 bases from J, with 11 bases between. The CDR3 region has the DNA TGTGCCAGCAGCCAAACCGAACATTATAGCAATCAGCCCCAGCATTTT. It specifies CASSQTEHYSNQPQHF.

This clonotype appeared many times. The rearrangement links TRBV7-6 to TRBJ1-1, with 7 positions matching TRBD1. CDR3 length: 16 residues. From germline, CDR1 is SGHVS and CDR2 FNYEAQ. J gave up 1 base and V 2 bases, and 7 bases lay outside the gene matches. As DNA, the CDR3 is TGTGCCAGCAGCTTAACCCAGGGGGGGTCGAACACTGAAGCTTTCTTT. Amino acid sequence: CASSLTQGGSNTEAFF.

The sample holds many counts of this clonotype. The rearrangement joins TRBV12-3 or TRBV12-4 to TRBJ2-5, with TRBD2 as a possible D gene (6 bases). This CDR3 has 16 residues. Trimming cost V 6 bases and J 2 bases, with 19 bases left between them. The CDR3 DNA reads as TGTGCCAGCAGGTATTTGGGACTCAGAGATCAAGAGACCCAGTACTTC. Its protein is CASRYLGLRDQETQYF.

Written as DNA, the CDR3 is TGTGCCAGCAGCTGGTCATTACAAGGGGATCTCTACGAGCAGTACTTC. It translates to CASSWSLQGDLYEQYF. This chain links TRBV5-6 with TRBJ2-7; TRBD1 is a possible D gene (5 bases). The V end lost 3 bases, the J end lost 3 bases, and 19 bases lay between the germline ends. Germline V gene lookup returns CDR1 SGHDT and CDR2 YYEEEE. The CDR3 runs to 16 residues.

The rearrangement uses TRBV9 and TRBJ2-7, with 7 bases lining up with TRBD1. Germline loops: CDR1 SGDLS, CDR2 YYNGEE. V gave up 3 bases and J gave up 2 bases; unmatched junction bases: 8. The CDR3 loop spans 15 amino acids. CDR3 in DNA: TGTGCCAGCAGCGAATCCGGGACAGAAGCCTACGAGCAGTACTTC. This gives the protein CASSESGTEAYEQYF.

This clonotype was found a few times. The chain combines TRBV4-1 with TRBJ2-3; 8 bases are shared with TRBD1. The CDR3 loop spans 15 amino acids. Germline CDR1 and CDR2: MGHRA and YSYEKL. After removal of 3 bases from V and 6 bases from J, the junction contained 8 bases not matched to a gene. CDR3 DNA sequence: TGCGCCAGCAGCCAGGGTCTGACAGGGGCCGATACGCAGTATTTT. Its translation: CASSQGLTGADTQYF.

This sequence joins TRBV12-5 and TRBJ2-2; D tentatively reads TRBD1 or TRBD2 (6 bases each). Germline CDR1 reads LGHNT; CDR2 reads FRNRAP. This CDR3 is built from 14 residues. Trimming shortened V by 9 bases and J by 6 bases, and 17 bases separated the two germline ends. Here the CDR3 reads CARAEGGLAGELFF. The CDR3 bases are TGTGCTAGGGCCGAGGGGGGATTGGCCGGGGAGCTGTTTTTT. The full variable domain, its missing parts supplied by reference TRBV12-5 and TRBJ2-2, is DARVTQTPRHKVTEMGQEVTMRCQPILGHNTVFWYRQTMMQGLELLAYFRNRAPLDDSGMPKDRFSAEMPDATLATLKIQPSEPRDSAVYFCARAEGGLAGELFFGEGSRLTVL.

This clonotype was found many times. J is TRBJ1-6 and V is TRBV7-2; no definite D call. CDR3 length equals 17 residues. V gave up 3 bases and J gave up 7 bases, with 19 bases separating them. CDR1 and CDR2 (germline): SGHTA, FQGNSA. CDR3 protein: CASSFLLFPGRNSPLHF. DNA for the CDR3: TGTGCCAGCAGCTTTCTGCTGTTTCCAGGACGCAATTCACCCCTCCACTTT.

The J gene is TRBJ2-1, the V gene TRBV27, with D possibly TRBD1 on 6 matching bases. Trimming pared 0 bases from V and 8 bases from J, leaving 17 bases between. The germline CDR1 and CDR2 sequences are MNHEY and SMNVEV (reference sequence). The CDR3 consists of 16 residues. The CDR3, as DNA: TGTGCCAGCAGTTTATCGATTGAAACAGGGTGGCATGAGCAGTTCTTC. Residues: CASSLSIETGWHEQFF.

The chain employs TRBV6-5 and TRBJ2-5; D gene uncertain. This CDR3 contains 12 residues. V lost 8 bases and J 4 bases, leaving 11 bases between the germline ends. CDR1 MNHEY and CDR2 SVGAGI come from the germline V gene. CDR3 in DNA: TGTGCCAGCTTTACCTCCGGAGAGACCCAGTACTTC. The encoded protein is CASFTSGETQYF.

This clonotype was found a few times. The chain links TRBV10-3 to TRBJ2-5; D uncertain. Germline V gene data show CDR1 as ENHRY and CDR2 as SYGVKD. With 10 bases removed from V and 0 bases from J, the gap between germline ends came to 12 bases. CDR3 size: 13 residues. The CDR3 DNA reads TGTGCCACCACGGCCTCGTACCAAGAGACCCAGTACTTC. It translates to CATTASYQETQYF.

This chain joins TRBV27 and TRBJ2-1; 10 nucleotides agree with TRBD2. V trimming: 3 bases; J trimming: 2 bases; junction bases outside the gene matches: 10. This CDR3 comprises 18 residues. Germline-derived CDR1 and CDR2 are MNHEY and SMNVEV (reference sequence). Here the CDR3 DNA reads TGTGCCAGCAGTTTCTCCGTACTAGCGGGGCCTCCCTACAATGAGCAGTTCTTC. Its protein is CASSFSVLAGPPYNEQFF.

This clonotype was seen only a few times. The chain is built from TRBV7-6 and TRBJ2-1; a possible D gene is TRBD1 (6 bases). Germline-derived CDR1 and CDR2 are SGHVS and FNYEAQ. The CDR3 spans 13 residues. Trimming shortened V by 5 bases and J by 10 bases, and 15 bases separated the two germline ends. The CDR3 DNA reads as TGTGCCAGCAGCCCAGGGGCTTCTGGGGAGCAGTTCTTC. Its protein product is CASSPGASGEQFF.

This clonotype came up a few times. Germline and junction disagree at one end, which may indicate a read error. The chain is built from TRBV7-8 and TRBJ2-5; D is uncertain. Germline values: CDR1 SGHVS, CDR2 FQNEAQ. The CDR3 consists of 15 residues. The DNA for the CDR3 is TGTACCAGCAGCGAATTCGACATGGGATTGGAGACCCAGTACTTC. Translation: CTSSEFDMGLETQYF. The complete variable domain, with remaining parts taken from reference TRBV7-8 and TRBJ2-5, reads GAGVSQSPRYKVAKRGQDVALRCDPISGHVSLFWYQQALGQGPEFLTYFQNEAQLDKSGLPSDRFFAERPEGSVSTLKIQRTQQEDSAVYLCTSSEFDMGLETQYFGPGTRLLVL.

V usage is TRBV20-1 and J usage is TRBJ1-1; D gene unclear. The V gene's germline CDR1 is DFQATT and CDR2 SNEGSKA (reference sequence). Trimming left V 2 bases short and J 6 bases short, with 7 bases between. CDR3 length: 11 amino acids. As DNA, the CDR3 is TGCAGTGCTAGACTCCCCCCTGAAGCTTTCTTT. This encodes CSARLPPEAFF.